This T cell receptor beta chain was identified during a study of blood T cell repertoires in COVID-19. The CDR3 covers 14 residues. J was trimmed by 5 bases and V by 6 bases; bases with no gene match: 9. Per the study methods: Amplification of reference gene primers provided the estimated nucleated cell counts. The protocol was immunoSEQ multiplex PCR, while the TCRdb copy is restricted to in-frame clones and leaves out a portion. V and J calls and clone size are copied from that table; D and trimming were computed from the DNA. This sample has about 150,000 clones, with 75% to 90% found just once. The table lists this clone with a count of one.

The origin of this receptor is a man aged 18 to 30 with COVID-19, enrolled during active disease. The chain recombines TRBV23-1 with TRBJ2-5; 7 bases match TRBD1. TRBV23-1 is an ORF, and what it does is uncertain. The sequenced material came from peripheral blood. DNA for the CDR3: TGCGCCAGCAGCCTCCCGGGACAGCAGGAGACCCAGTACTTC. This translates into CASSLPGQQETQYF.